These 10 T cell receptor beta chains came from one sample sequenced in a study of CD8+CD57+ T cells in acquired aplastic anemia. The template for TCR beta VDJ and CDR3 sequence profiling was genomic DNA. TCRdb re-derived calls from the reads in MiXCR, one entry per CDR3 protein. The sample has approximately 300,000 distinct CDR3 sequences, 45% to 65% seen once. Patients picked for sequencing had shown CD8+CD57+ cell expansion detected by flow cytometry. Sample: sorted CD4+, CD8+, or CD8+CD57+ T cells (not recorded which) from PBMCs. The receptors shown here come from a human donor with aplastic anemia.

V usage is TRBV20-1 and J usage is TRBJ2-2; perhaps TRBD2 as D (6 bases). CDR1 DFQATT and CDR2 SNEGSKA come from the germline V gene (reference sequence). The CDR3 is 14 amino acids. V was trimmed by 3 bases and J by 1 base, leaving 9 bases between them. The CDR3 nucleotides are TGCAGTGCTAGCGGGAGCCTGAACACCGGGGAGCTGTTTTTT. The encoded protein is CSASGSLNTGELFF.

This chain uses TRBV25-1 with TRBJ1-1; 7 bases map to TRBD1. The CDR3 consists of 15 residues. Per germline, CDR1 MGHDK and CDR2 SYGVNS. The V gene end was trimmed by 6 bases and the J gene end by 1 base; junction bases not matched to a gene: 8. In DNA, the CDR3 is TGTGCCAGCAGGACCGCAGGGGGGGGGAACACTGAAGCTTTCTTT. Translating it yields CASRTAGGGNTEAFF.

A note on this clonotype: A much more abundant neighbour one base away suggests this may be a read error. The chain is built from TRBV3-1 and TRBJ2-4; 10 bases match TRBD2. CDR3 size: 15 residues. Germline V lookup: CDR1 LGHDT, CDR2 YNNKEL (reference sequence). The CDR3 protein is CASGQDPASGGAQYF. The CDR3 DNA reads TGTGCCAGCGGCCAAGATCCGGCTAGCGGGGGAGCTCAGTACTTC.

Regarding this clonotype: A junction end diverges from the germline sequence, so it may reflect a read error. The rearrangement links TRBV5-1 to TRBJ2-7; D not resolved. This CDR3 region has 16 residues. The germline V gene has CDR1 SGHRS and CDR2 YFSETQ. The CDR3 loop reads CASSPTGVGDSYEQYF. The CDR3 coding sequence is TGTGCCAGCAGCCCGACGGGTGTAGGAGACTCCTACGAGCAGTACTTC.

The chain has TRBV15 and TRBJ2-3; D is perhaps TRBD2 (6 bases). Germline V lookup: CDR1 LNHNV, CDR2 YYDKDF (reference sequence). Trimming removed 5 bases from V and 5 bases from J, with 17 bases in between. The CDR3 contains 15 residues. CDR3 amino acids: CATSGNGREGDTQYF. The CDR3, as DNA: TGTGCCACCAGCGGTAACGGGAGAGAGGGAGATACGCAGTATTTT.

The CDR3 protein is CASRSGSGELFF. CDR3 nucleotide sequence: TGTGCCAGCAGGTCAGGGTCCGGGGAGCTGTTTTTT. This chain uses TRBV7-9 with TRBJ2-2; D possibly corresponds to TRBD1 (5 bases). CDR3 size: 12 residues. V shed 6 bases and J shed 6 bases, with 8 bases lying between them. Germline CDR1 is SEHNR and CDR2 is FQNEAQ (reference sequence).

The V and J genes are TRBV7-3 and TRBJ2-7; 8 nucleotides match TRBD1. Per germline, CDR1 SGHTA and CDR2 FQGTGA. This CDR3 has 17 amino acids. The J segment lost 0 bases and the V segment lost 6 bases, leaving 13 bases of the junction unmatched. The CDR3 region has the DNA TGTGCCAGCAGACCTAAGCACGGAGGGACAGGCTCCTACGAGCAGTACTTC. Translated, it gives CASRPKHGGTGSYEQYF.

This rearrangement joins TRBV5-8 to TRBJ2-7, with a possible D match to TRBD1 (5 bases). Germline V CDR1 and CDR2: SGHTS, YDEGEE. V lost 2 bases to trimming and J lost 3 bases, with 21 bases between them. This CDR3 is built from 17 residues. The CDR3 loop is CASSFSSTTGLYYEQYF. The DNA for the CDR3 is TGTGCCAGCAGCTTCTCATCCACAACAGGCCTATACTACGAGCAGTACTTC.

The chain links TRBV9 to TRBJ2-2; D is perhaps TRBD1 (7 bases). The V and J ends lost 1 base and 4 bases respectively, with 11 bases between them. This CDR3 has 15 amino acids. Germline V gives CDR1 SGDLS, CDR2 YYNGEE. As DNA, the CDR3 is TGTGCCAGCAGCGTAAGCCAGGGGGGCACCGGGGAGCTGTTTTTT. It encodes CASSVSQGGTGELFF.

This chain connects TRBV15 to TRBJ1-1; TRBD1 matches at 9 bases. Germline-derived CDR1 and CDR2 are LNHNV and YYDKDF (reference sequence). The CDR3 consists of 12 residues. V gave up 6 bases and J gave up 4 bases; unmatched junction bases: 0. The chain's CDR3 is CATRTGGTEAFF. CDR3 nucleotide sequence: TGTGCCACCAGGACAGGGGGCACTGAAGCTTTCTTT.